The source of this TCR beta chain is a study of blood T cell repertoires in COVID-19 (TCRdb year 2020). Broadly, across the study: The collaborator samples originated in the United States, Italy and Spain and spanned the acute and convalescent phases of COVID-19. Where available, HLA class I and class II types were taken from metadata supplied by the sample provider and were not determined by assay-based typing. The repertoires were released in a freely available public database meant as a resource for research on the immune response to SARS-CoV-2. Deeply sampled blood TCRbeta repertoires from subjects exposed to, actively infected with, or recovered from COVID-19 were included in the dataset. The prospective study material was composed of cDNA or gDNA derived from T cells, B-cell-depleted T cells, or PBMCs. Sample metadata almost always included a de-identified subject ID, COVID-19 status, age in years and sex. Samples were obtained from the ongoing ImmuneRACE study (first 160 participants) and from some 1,300 subjects provided by 6 global collaborators.

Study-level results and caveats: How much clinical and demographic metadata was included differed by source and by participant, and the metadata was provided uncurated.

Clipping removes 0 bases from V and 5 bases from J, with 5 as the unmatched junction base count. The CDR3 sequence holds 15 residues, the cysteine and phenylalanine included. Left in the record is the CDR3 DNA by itself, 45 bases read in frame from the first base. CDR1 is given as MRHNA and CDR2 as SNTAGT, both from the germline V gene. Note on this clone: The target of this receptor is not known. Per-base quality was not reported, and no clone a single base away is much larger than it.

The immunoSEQ Assay, a bias-controlled multiplex PCR, was used to amplify TCRbeta CDR3 regions from genomic DNA. In the paper's pipeline: The number of nucleated cells in each sample was estimated by amplification of reference gene primers within the assay. Sequence reads were collapsed and filtered to measure the absolute abundance of every unique TCRbeta CDR3 rearrangement. Productive Simpson clonality was computed per sample as the square root of Simpson's diversity index over productive rearrangements. The table comes from immuneACCESS by way of TCRdb, which keeps in-frame sequences with V and J called. Part of the clones is missing from these tables; in studies checked, under half for an unresolved V gene and the rest for unknown reasons. V, J and clone size are taken as reported in that table, and D and trimming were inferred from the DNA itself. Recorded for this sample are around 150,000 clones; 84% of them occurred a single time. The top ten hold roughly 3.4% of the sample.

Participants in the prospective study were enrolled through a virtual design, were aged about 18 to 100 years, and lived in about 25 United States geographic areas. In the prospective study, participants were assigned to cohorts based on the clinical history participants reported in a screening survey and a study questionnaire. In the prospective study, mobile phlebotomists collected whole blood, serum and a nasopharyngeal or oropharyngeal swab from each participant. Over an approximately 2-month period, participants in the prospective study had the option of providing additional blood draws and questionnaires. Blood samples from the prospective study were shipped frozen or at room temperature prior to DNA extraction.

The sequence joins TRBV6-4 to TRBJ1-1; TRBD1 fits 8 bases in the junction. Sequences were obtained from PBMCs or T cells enriched from blood (not recorded which). The clonotype comes from a woman between 50 and 59 years old with acute COVID-19. The DNA reads TGTGCCAGCAGTGACTCCGGACAGGGAAGGACTGAAGCTTTCTTT. This encodes CASSDSGQGRTEAFF.